These T cell receptor beta chains were read from a single sample in a study of T cells in tumors and immune-related adverse events. Clones were read by immunoSEQ multiplex PCR, and TCRdb kept only the in-frame ones, dropping some. The table lists about 10,000 clones, around 90% of them singletons. The specimen comprised lymph node tissue, sampled from a patient treated with anti-PD-1 therapy. The receptors come from a female donor with metastatic renal cell carcinoma. Both conserved end residues are part of each CDR3. Fields, in order: CDR3 DNA, CDR3 protein, J gene, D gene, clone size, V gene. The D gene is left open where the match is weak. A clone size is listed for some rows: how often the clone was seen (once, few, many), or a class if it is expanded.

TGTGCCAGCAACCAGCAGGGGGTCCTGGCTAATGAAAAACTGTTTTTT	CASNQQGVLANEKLFF	TRBJ1-4	TRBD1	NA	TRBV2
TGCGCCAGCAGCCAAATGGCGGCGGGGGGCTCCCTTTATTACGAGCAGTACTTC	CASSQMAAGGSLYYEQYF	TRBJ2-7	TRBD2	NA	TRBV4-3
TGCAGCGTCCTCCTGGACAGCTCCAAGGGAAAACTGTTTTTT	CSVLLDSSKGKLFF	TRBJ1-4	NA	once	TRBV29-1
TGTGCCACCAGCATCTCCACTTACCTGGCCAAAAACATTCAGTACTTC	CATSISTYLAKNIQYF	TRBJ2-4	NA	NA	TRBV15
TGTGCCAGCAGCCCTGATAGGTTGCAAGGGGGCTATGGCTACACCTTC	CASSPDRLQGGYGYTF	TRBJ1-2	NA	NA	TRBV5-4
TGCGCCAGCAGCCAAACACCGGGACTACCGCAAGAGACCCAGTACTTC	CASSQTPGLPQETQYF	TRBJ2-5	TRBD2	NA	TRBV5-1
TGTGCCAGCGTCTCAGTGAACTATGGCTACACCTTC	CASVSVNYGYTF	TRBJ1-2	NA	NA	TRBV6-5
TGCGCCAGCAGCTTCACCCGGGAGAAAACCTACGAGCAGTACTTC	CASSFTREKTYEQYF	TRBJ2-7	NA	NA	TRBV5-1
TGTGCCAGCAGCTGGGATGGACAAAACACTGAAGCTTTCTTT	CASSWDGQNTEAFF	TRBJ1-1	NA	once	TRBV5-4
TGTGCCAGCAGTGAAGGACAGGGAGGGGGAAATGAAAAACTGTTTTTT	CASSEGQGGGNEKLFF	TRBJ1-4	TRBD1	NA	TRBV25-1
TGTGCCAGCAGCCCCCGGGGAGGGACGACCTCCCCGAACACTGAAGCTTTCTTT	CASSPRGGTTSPNTEAFF	TRBJ1-1	NA	NA	TRBV7-8
TGTGCCAGCAGCTTGGACTACGGCGGGGGGTCTAACACCGGGGAGCTGTTTTTT	CASSLDYGGGSNTGELFF	TRBJ2-2	TRBD2	once	TRBV5-4
TGTGCCAGCAGTGAGGGACCGAGCTCTGGAAACACCATATATTTT	CASSEGPSSGNTIYF	TRBJ1-3	NA	NA	TRBV6-1
TGTGCCAGCAGTTTATACAGGGGGACGGGAAACACCATATATTTT	CASSLYRGTGNTIYF	TRBJ1-3	TRBD1	NA	TRBV27
TGTGCCAGCAGCGCGGGTAGCACTGAAGCTTTCTTT	CASSAGSTEAFF	TRBJ1-1	NA	NA	TRBV5-4
TGTGCCAGCTCACCATTAGGGGGCGGCGGTGAAAAACTGTTTTTT	CASSPLGGGGEKLFF	TRBJ1-4	TRBD1	NA	TRBV18
TGTGCCAGCAGCGCGACCGGGACAGGGGTTTGGTCCTACAATGAGCAGTTCTTC	CASSATGTGVWSYNEQFF	TRBJ2-1	TRBD1	NA	TRBV5-5
TGCGCCAGCACCGAAGGGGGGGGGCCTCCAGATACGCAGTATTTT	CASTEGGGPPDTQYF	TRBJ2-3	NA	NA	TRBV5-1
TGTGCCAGCTCACCCTCAGGGGACACTGAAGCTTTCTTT	CASSPSGDTEAFF	TRBJ1-1	NA	NA	TRBV18
TGTGCCAGCAGTTACCCCCCGGGACAGGGGTTTGATGGCTACACCTTC	CASSYPPGQGFDGYTF	TRBJ1-2	TRBD1	NA	TRBV6-6
TGTGCCAGTAGTATAGTGAGTCAGGGTGTGTATGGCTACACCTTC	CASSIVSQGVYGYTF	TRBJ1-2	NA	once	TRBV19
TGTGCCAGCAGTTTATCGACTAGCGGGAGCCCAACCCAGTACTTC	CASSLSTSGSPTQYF	TRBJ2-5	TRBD2	NA	TRBV28
TGTGCCAGCAGTTACCGATCGATCGCCGCGGGGGAGCAGTTCTTC	CASSYRSIAAGEQFF	TRBJ2-1	NA	NA	TRBV6-5
TGTGCCAGTAGCCGAGAGGGGGGACAGGGGCCTACAGATACGCAGTATTTT	CASSREGGQGPTDTQYF	TRBJ2-3	TRBD1	NA	TRBV19
TGTGCCAGCAGTTACATCGGGGAGCTGTTTTTT	CASSYIGELFF	TRBJ2-2	NA	once	TRBV6-5
TGTGCCAGTAGCCCCGGGCAGAGTTCGTACGAGCAGTACTTC	CASSPGQSSYEQYF	TRBJ2-7	NA	NA	TRBV19
TGTGCCAGCAGGTTGACATCGTCAGGGGGTACGCAGTATTTT	CASRLTSSGGTQYF	TRBJ2-3	TRBD1	NA	TRBV14
TGTGCCAGCAGCTTACTGAGTTATGGGGCCTACGAGCAGTACTTC	CASSLLSYGAYEQYF	TRBJ2-7	NA	NA	TRBV7-2
TGTGCCAGCAGCTTGTACGGGACAGGGGCCTACGAGCAGTACTTC	CASSLYGTGAYEQYF	TRBJ2-7	TRBD1	NA	TRBV7-2
TGTGCCAGCAGCTTAGTCGCAGGAAGGGGTGGAGAGACCCAGTACTTC	CASSLVAGRGGETQYF	TRBJ2-5	NA	once	TRBV7-2
TGTGCCAGCAGTCGAGACAGGGGTTCCTACGAGCAGTACTTC	CASSRDRGSYEQYF	TRBJ2-7	TRBD1	NA	TRBV6-5
TGTGCCAGCAGCTCCTTACCCGGACAGGAGGAGGGGGGGACCCAGTACTTC	CASSSLPGQEEGGTQYF	TRBJ2-5	NA	NA	TRBV11-3
TGTGCCAGCAGCGGGCCAGGGGTTAGCAATCAGCCCCAGCATTTT	CASSGPGVSNQPQHF	TRBJ1-5	NA	NA	TRBV9
TGTGCCAGCAGCTTAAGGCGGGGGGCCTTTGGAGATACGCAGTATTTT	CASSLRRGAFGDTQYF	TRBJ2-3	TRBD2	NA	TRBV11-3
TGTGCCAGCAGCTTCACTAGCGGGGGGCCTACAGATACGCAGTATTTT	CASSFTSGGPTDTQYF	TRBJ2-3	TRBD2	few	TRBV7-6
TGCGCCAGCAGCCAAACGACAGGGGCGATCATCGGTAATGAAAAACTGTTTTTT	CASSQTTGAIIGNEKLFF	TRBJ1-4	TRBD1	NA	TRBV4-3
TGTGCCAGCAGCCGTGGACAGGGGCGTGAAGCTTTCTTT	CASSRGQGREAFF	TRBJ1-1	TRBD1	NA	TRBV11-2
TGTGCCAGCAGTTACTCTTGGACGAACACCGGGGAGCTGTTTTTT	CASSYSWTNTGELFF	TRBJ2-2	NA	NA	TRBV6-5
TGCGCCAGCAGCCGAGGGGACAGCTCCTACGAGCAGTACTTC	CASSRGDSSYEQYF	TRBJ2-7	TRBD1	NA	TRBV4-1
TGCGCCAGTCGGGACGTCGGGTTGAGAGAGCAGTACTTC	CASRDVGLREQYF	TRBJ2-7	NA	NA	TRBV4-1
TGTGCCAGCAGCTTACGTAGCGGGGGGGCCGGGCAGTACTTC	CASSLRSGGAGQYF	TRBJ2-7	TRBD2	NA	TRBV11-2
TGTGCCAGCAGTTTAAGTTTAATTGACAGGGCCAATCAGCCCCAGCATTTT	CASSLSLIDRANQPQHF	TRBJ1-5	TRBD1	NA	TRBV28
TGTGCCAGCAGCTGGTACGGCAGGGGGTCCTACAATGAGCAGTTCTTC	CASSWYGRGSYNEQFF	TRBJ2-1	TRBD1	once	TRBV7-9
TGTGCCAGCAGCCACCGGGACAGCGCCTACGAGCAGTACTTC	CASSHRDSAYEQYF	TRBJ2-7	TRBD1	NA	TRBV6-6
TGTGCCATCAGTGAGTCTATTAACCCCCTCACAGATACGCAGTATTTT	CAISESINPLTDTQYF	TRBJ2-3	NA	NA	TRBV10-3
TGCGCCAGCAGCTTGGTAGGGGAAGGTCAGCCCCAGCATTTT	CASSLVGEGQPQHF	TRBJ1-5	NA	NA	TRBV5-1
TGTGCCAGTGGAAACAGGGCACTCCCTAACAATGAGCAGTTCTTC	CASGNRALPNNEQFF	TRBJ2-1	NA	few	TRBV19
TGCGCCAGCAGTGAAGAAGCGGGGAGGGCCTACGAGCAGTACTTC	CASSEEAGRAYEQYF	TRBJ2-7	TRBD2	once	TRBV10-2
TGTGCCAGCTCACCCAGACTAGCGGGAGGCCACAATGAGCAGTTCTTC	CASSPRLAGGHNEQFF	TRBJ2-1	TRBD2	NA	TRBV18
TGCGCCAGCAGCCTGGACAGGGGCACTAATGAAAAACTGTTTTTT	CASSLDRGTNEKLFF	TRBJ1-4	TRBD1	NA	TRBV5-1
TGTGCCAGCAGCTTAGGCCGGACTCGGGGGGGCCTTGCTAATGAAAAACTGTTTTTT	CASSLGRTRGGLANEKLFF	TRBJ1-4	NA	NA	TRBV7-6
TGTGCCAGCAGCTTAGCGCCGGGACAGGGGGCTGAAGCTTTCTTT	CASSLAPGQGAEAFF	TRBJ1-1	TRBD1	few	TRBV7-9